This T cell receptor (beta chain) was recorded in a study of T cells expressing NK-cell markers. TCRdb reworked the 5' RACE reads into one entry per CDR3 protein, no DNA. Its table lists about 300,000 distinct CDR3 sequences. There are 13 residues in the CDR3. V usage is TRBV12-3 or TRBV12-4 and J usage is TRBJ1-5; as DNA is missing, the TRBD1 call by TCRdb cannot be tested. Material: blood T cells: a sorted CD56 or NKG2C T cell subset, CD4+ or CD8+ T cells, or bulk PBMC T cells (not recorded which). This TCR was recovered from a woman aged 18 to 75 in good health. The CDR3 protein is CASSGPPNQPQHF.